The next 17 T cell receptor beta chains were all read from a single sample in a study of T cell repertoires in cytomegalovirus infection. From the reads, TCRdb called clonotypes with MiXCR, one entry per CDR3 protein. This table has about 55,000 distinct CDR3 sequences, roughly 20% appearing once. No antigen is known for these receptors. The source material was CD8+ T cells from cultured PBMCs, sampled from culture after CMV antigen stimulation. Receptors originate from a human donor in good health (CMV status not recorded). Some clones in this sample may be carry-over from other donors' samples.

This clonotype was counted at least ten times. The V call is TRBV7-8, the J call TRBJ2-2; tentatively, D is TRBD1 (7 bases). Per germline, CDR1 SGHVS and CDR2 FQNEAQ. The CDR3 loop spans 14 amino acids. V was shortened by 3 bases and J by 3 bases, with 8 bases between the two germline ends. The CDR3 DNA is TGTGCCAGCAGCTTCAGGGGGGACACCGGGGAGCTGTTTTTT. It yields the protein CASSFRGDTGELFF. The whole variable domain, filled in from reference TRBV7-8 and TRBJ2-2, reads GAGVSQSPRYKVAKRGQDVALRCDPISGHVSLFWYQQALGQGPEFLTYFQNEAQLDKSGLPSDRFFAERPEGSVSTLKIQRTQQEDSAVYLCASSFRGDTGELFFGEGSRLTVL.

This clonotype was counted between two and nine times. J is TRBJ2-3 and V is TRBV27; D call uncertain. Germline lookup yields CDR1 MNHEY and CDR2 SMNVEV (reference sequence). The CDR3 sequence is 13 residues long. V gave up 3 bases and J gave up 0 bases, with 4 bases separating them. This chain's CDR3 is CASSFASTDTQYF. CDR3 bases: TGTGCCAGCAGTTTTGCTAGCACAGATACGCAGTATTTT.

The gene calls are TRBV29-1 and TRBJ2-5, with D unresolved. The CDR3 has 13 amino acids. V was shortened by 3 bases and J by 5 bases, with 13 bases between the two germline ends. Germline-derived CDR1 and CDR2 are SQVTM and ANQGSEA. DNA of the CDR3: TGCAGCGTTGAGTACGTGGGTGGGGAGACCCAGTACTTC. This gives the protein CSVEYVGGETQYF. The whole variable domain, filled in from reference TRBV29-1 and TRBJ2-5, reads SAVISQKPSRDICQRGTSLTIQCQVDSQVTMMFWYRQQPGQSLTLIATANQGSEATYESGFVIDKFPISRPNLTFSTLTVSNMSPEDSSIYLCSVEYVGGETQYFGPGTRLLVL.

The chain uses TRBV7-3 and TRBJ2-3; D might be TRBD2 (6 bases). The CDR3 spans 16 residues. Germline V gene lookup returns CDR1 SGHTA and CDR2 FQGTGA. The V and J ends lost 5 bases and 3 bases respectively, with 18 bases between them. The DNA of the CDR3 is TGTGCCAGCAGCGAAATACCGGGACTGGAGACAGATACGCAGTATTTT. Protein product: CASSEIPGLETDTQYF.

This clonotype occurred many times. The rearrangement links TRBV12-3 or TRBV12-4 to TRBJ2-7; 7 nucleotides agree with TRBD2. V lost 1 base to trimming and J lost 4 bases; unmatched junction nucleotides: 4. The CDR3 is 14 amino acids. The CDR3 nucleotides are TGTGCCAGCAGTTTAGTCGCGGGAGAGTACGAGCAGTACTTC. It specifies CASSLVAGEYEQYF.

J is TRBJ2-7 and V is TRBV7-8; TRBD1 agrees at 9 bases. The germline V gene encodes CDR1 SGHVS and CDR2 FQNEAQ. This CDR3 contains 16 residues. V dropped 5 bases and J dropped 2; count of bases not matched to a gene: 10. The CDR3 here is CASSSPGTGRAYEQYF. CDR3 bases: TGTGCCAGCAGCAGCCCCGGGACAGGGAGGGCCTACGAGCAGTACTTC.

In DNA, the CDR3 is TGTGCCAGCAGTGACGGGACTAGCGCCTCTGGGGCCAACGTCCTGACTTTC. Translated, it gives CASSDGTSASGANVLTF. The genes are TRBV6-4 and TRBJ2-6, with 10 positions matching TRBD2. Germline values: CDR1 MRHNA, CDR2 SNTAGT. The CDR3 contains 17 residues. Germline trimming cut 2 bases from V and 0 bases from J; bases unmatched to any gene: 1.

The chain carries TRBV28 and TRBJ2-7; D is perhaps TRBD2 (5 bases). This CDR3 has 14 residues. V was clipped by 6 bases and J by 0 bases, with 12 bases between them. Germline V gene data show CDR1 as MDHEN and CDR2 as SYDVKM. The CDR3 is CASRSPAASYEQYF. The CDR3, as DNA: TGTGCCAGCAGATCGCCAGCGGCCTCCTACGAGCAGTACTTC.

CDR3: CASSSYSGAYNEQFF. As DNA, the CDR3 is TGTGCCAGCAGCTCTTATAGCGGGGCCTACAATGAGCAGTTCTTC. This rearrangement joins TRBV7-8 to TRBJ2-1, with 8 bases matching TRBD2. Germline CDR1 reads SGHVS; CDR2 reads FQNEAQ. Losses at the gene ends were 4 bases for V and 2 bases for J; bases not matched to a gene: 4. The CDR3 runs 15 residues.

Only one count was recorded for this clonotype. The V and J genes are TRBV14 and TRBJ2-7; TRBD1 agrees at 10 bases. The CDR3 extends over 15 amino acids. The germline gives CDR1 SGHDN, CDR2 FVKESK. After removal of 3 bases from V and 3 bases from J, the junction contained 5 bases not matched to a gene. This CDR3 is CASSHPGQGIYEQYF. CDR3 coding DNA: TGTGCCAGCAGCCACCCGGGACAGGGGATCTACGAGCAGTACTTC.

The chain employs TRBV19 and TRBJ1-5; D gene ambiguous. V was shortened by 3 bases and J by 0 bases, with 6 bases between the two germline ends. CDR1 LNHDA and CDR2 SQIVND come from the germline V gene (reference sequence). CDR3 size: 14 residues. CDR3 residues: CASSIGVSNQPQHF. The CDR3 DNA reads TGTGCCAGTAGTATTGGAGTTAGCAATCAGCCCCAGCATTTT.

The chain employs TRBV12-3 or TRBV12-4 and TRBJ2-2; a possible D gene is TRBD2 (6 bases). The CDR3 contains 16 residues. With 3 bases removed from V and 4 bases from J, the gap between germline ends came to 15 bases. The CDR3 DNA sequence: TGTGCCAGCAGTTTGATAACGGGAGCGCGCACCGGGGAGCTGTTTTTT. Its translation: CASSLITGARTGELFF.

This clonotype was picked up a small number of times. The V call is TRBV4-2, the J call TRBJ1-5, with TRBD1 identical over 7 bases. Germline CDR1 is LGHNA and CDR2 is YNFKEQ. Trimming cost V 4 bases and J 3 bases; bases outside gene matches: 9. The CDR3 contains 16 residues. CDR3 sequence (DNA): TGTGCCAGCAGCCCCGATGGGACAGCTCTCAATCAGCCCCAGCATTTT. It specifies CASSPDGTALNQPQHF.

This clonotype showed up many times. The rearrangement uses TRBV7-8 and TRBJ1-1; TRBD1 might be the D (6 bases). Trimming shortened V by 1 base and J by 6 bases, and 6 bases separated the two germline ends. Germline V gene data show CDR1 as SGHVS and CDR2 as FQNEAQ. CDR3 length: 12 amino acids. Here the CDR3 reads CASSLGTAEAFF. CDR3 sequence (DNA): TGTGCCAGCAGCTTAGGGACAGCTGAAGCTTTCTTT.

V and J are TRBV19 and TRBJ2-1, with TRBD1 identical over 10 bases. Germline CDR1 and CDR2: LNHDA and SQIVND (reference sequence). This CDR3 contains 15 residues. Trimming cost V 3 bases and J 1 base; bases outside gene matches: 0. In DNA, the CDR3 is TGTGCCAGTAGTATGGGACAGGGGTCCTACAATGAGCAGTTCTTC. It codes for CASSMGQGSYNEQFF.

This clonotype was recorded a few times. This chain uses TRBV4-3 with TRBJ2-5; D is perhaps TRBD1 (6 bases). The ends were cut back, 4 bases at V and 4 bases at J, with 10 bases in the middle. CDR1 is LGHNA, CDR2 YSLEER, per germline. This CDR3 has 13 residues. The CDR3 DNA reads TGCGCCAGCAGCCGAGTCAGGGGAGAGACCCAGTACTTC. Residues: CASSRVRGETQYF.

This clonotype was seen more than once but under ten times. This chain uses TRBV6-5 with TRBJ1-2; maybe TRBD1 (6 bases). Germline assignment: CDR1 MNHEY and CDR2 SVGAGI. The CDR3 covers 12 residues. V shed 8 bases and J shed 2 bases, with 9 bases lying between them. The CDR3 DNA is TGTGCCAGCCGAAGGGGGAACTATGGCTACACCTTC. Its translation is CASRRGNYGYTF.